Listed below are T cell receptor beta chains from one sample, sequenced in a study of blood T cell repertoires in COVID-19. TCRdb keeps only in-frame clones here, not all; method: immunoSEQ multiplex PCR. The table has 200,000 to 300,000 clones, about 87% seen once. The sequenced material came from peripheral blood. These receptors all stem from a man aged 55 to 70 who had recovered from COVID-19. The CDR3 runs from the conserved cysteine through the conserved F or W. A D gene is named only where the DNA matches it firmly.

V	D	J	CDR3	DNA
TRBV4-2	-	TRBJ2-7	CASSQDSNRVSEQYF	TGTGCCAGCAGCCAAGATTCGAACAGGGTTTCCGAGCAGTACTTC
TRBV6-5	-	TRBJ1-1	CASSYSQRRGTEAFF	TGTGCCAGCAGTTACTCCCAGAGACGCGGCACTGAAGCTTTCTTT
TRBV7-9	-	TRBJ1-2	CASSRDSHYGYTF	TGTGCCAGCAGCCGTGACAGTCACTATGGCTACACCTTC
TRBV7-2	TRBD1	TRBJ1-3	CASSFTLDRALAGNTIYF	TGTGCCAGCAGCTTTACCCTAGACAGGGCATTGGCTGGAAACACCATATATTTT
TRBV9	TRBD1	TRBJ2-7	CASSVEGQGDYEQYF	TGTGCCAGCAGCGTAGAGGGGCAGGGGGACTACGAGCAGTACTTC
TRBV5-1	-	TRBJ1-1	CASSLGPGVTNTEAFF	TGCGCCAGCAGCTTGGGGCCAGGCGTTACGAACACTGAAGCTTTCTTT
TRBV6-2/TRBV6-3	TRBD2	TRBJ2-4	CASSILAGQPGHIQYF	TGTGCCAGCAGCATACTAGCGGGCCAGCCCGGACACATTCAGTACTTC
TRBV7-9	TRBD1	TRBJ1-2	CASSWTGYDYGYTF	TGTGCCAGCAGCTGGACAGGGTACGACTATGGCTACACCTTC
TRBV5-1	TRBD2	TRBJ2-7	CASSIRAGGLVDDSYEQYF	TGCGCCAGCAGCATCCGAGCGGGGGGGCTGGTTGACGACTCCTACGAGCAGTACTTC
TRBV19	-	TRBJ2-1	CASSIEGTSYNEQFF	TGTGCCAGTAGTATAGAGGGGACTTCTTACAATGAGCAGTTCTTC
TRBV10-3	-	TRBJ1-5	CAISDGEDQPQHF	TGTGCCATCAGTGACGGGGAGGATCAGCCCCAGCATTTT
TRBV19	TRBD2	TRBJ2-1	CASSTGTSASYNEQFF	TGTGCCAGTAGTACCGGGACTAGCGCCTCCTACAATGAGCAGTTCTTC
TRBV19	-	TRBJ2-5	CASSIVATVETQYF	TGTGCCAGTAGTATTGTGGCAACCGTGGAGACCCAGTACTTC
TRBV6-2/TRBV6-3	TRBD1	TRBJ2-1	CASSRLQGAWNNEQFF	TGTGCCAGCAGTCGACTACAGGGGGCTTGGAACAATGAGCAGTTCTTC
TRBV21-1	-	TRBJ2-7	CASSKGVAQGVVHEQYF	TGTGCCAGCAGCAAAGGGGTGGCACAGGGTGTGGTCCACGAGCAGTACTTC
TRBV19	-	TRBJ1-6	CASRFTGPGPLHF	TGTGCCAGTAGGTTTACAGGTCCGGGACCCCTCCACTTT
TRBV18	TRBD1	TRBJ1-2	CASSPTGDYGYTF	TGTGCCAGCTCACCAACAGGGGACTATGGCTACACCTTC
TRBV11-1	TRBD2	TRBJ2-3	CASSLFRGVDTQYF	TGTGCCAGCAGCTTATTTCGGGGGGTTGATACGCAGTATTTT
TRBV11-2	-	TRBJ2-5	CASSLAGSIETQYF	TGTGCCAGCAGCTTAGCAGGAAGCATCGAGACCCAGTACTTC
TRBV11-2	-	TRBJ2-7	CASSLAAEVGGQYF	TGTGCCAGCAGCTTAGCCGCCGAGGTGGGGGGACAGTACTTC